Listed below are T cell receptor beta chains from one sample, sequenced in a study of blood T cells in healthy people across ages. TCRdb independently ran MiXCR on the 5' RACE reads; one entry per CDR3 protein. Among 450,000 to 700,000 distinct CDR3 sequences listed, 27% were seen once. The specimen was blood. The receptor source for this set is an older woman in good health. Both conserved end residues are part of each CDR3. D genes are given only for firm matches. Size is omitted from some rows. Given values are once, few, many or a class for expanded clones.

v_gene	j_gene	d_gene	abundance	CDR3aa	CDR3nt
TRBV12-3/TRBV12-4	TRBJ2-3	TRBD2	-	CASSPTSGRARGDTQYF	TGTGCCAGCAGTCCTACTAGCGGGAGGGCCCGAGGAGATACGCAGTATTTC
TRBV9	TRBJ2-5	TRBD1	few	CASSVVDREGSQYF	TGTGCCAGCAGCGTAGTGGACAGGGAAGGGTCCCAGTACTTC
TRBV10-3	TRBJ1-2	TRBD1	-	CAIGQGGDYGYTF	TGTGCCATAGGACAGGGAGGCGACTATGGCTACACCTTC
TRBV3-1	TRBJ1-1	-	-	CASSQATSNTEAFF	TGTGCCAGCAGCCAGGCAACTTCGAACACTGAAGCTTTCTTT
TRBV29-1	TRBJ2-5	TRBD2	-	CSVGGPSGRFQETQYF	TGCAGCGTTGGTGGACCTAGCGGGAGGTTTCAAGAGACCCAGTACTTC
TRBV7-9	TRBJ1-6	TRBD1	-	CASGPGTGESPLHF	TGTGCCAGCGGCCCCGGGACAGGGGAATCACCCCTCCACTTT
TRBV20-1	TRBJ1-5	-	-	CSARLRGNQPQHF	TGCAGTGCTAGGCTTAGGGGAAATCAGCCCCAGCATTTT
TRBV3-1	TRBJ1-2	-	-	CASSGSDYGYTF	TGTGCCAGCAGCGGGTCGGACTATGGCTACACCTTC
TRBV5-1	TRBJ2-7	-	-	CASSKGAYEQYF	TGCGCCAGCAGCAAGGGGGCCTACGAGCAGTACTTC
TRBV7-2	TRBJ2-7	TRBD1	few	CASSLLQGGGKEQYF	TGTGCCAGCAGCTTATTACAGGGGGGTGGGAAAGAGCAGTACTTC
TRBV12-3/TRBV12-4	TRBJ2-5	TRBD2	-	CASSLGLAGVETQYF	TGTGCCAGCAGTCTCGGACTAGCGGGGGTAGAGACCCAGTACTTC
TRBV5-1	TRBJ2-5	-	few	CASRLGETQYF	TGCGCCAGCAGGCTAGGAGAGACCCAGTACTTC
TRBV4-3	TRBJ2-5	-	-	CASSHYGPQETRYF	TGCGCCAGCAGCCACTACGGACCACAAGAGACCCGGTACTTC
TRBV10-3	TRBJ2-5	TRBD2	-	CAISEKSGGIQETQYF	TGTGCCATCAGTGAAAAAAGCGGGGGTATCCAAGAGACCCAGTACTTC
TRBV7-2	TRBJ1-2	-	-	CASSLASGPGYTF	TGTGCCAGCAGCTTAGCAAGCGGACCTGGCTACACCTTC
TRBV12-3/TRBV12-4	TRBJ2-3	TRBD2	-	CASSLWTSGGASDTQYF	TGTGCCAGCAGCCTCTGGACTAGCGGGGGGGCATCAGATACGCAGTATTTT
TRBV27	TRBJ2-1	-	few	CASSLSPGISSYNEQFF	TGTGCCAGCAGTTTATCCCCAGGGATAAGCTCCTACAATGAGCAGTTCTTC
TRBV2	TRBJ2-1	TRBD1	many	CASSESRGSYNEQFF	TGTGCCAGCAGTGAGAGCAGGGGGTCTTACAATGAGCAGTTCTTC
TRBV20-1	TRBJ2-3	-	few	CSNLRESTDTQYF	TGCAGCAACCTAAGGGAGAGCACAGATACGCAGTATTTT
TRBV19	TRBJ2-7	TRBD1	few	CASSIDAGTGSYEQYF	TGTGCCAGTAGTATAGATGCCGGGACAGGGTCCTACGAGCAGTACTTC
TRBV25-1	TRBJ2-1	TRBD1	few	CASRVDRGDNEQFF	TGTGCCAGCAGAGTCGACAGGGGAGACAATGAGCAGTTCTTC
TRBV7-2	TRBJ1-5	-	-	CASSLNRQSNQPQHF	TGTGCCAGCAGCTTAAATCGACAGTCCAATCAGCCCCAGCATTTT
TRBV29-1	TRBJ1-4	TRBD1	-	CSGHRGGSEKLFF	TGCAGCGGACACAGGGGAGGATCTGAAAAACTGTTTTTT
TRBV9	TRBJ2-3	TRBD2	-	CASSPRGSGANTQYF	TGTGCCAGCAGCCCTCGGGGTAGCGGGGCTAATACGCAGTATTTT
TRBV6-2/TRBV6-3	TRBJ1-6	-	-	CASRRPRAGSSYNSPLHF	TGTGCCAGCAGACGACCTCGGGCAGGGAGCTCCTATAATTCACCCCTCCACTTT
TRBV9	TRBJ1-2	-	few	CASSKGTGGNGYTF	TGTGCCAGCTCAAAGGGTACAGGTGGTAATGGCTACACCTTC